Described below is a single T cell receptor (beta chain) sequence and its context. The protocol was immunoSEQ multiplex PCR, while the TCRdb copy is restricted to in-frame clones and leaves out a portion. Among roughly 120,000 clones listed, more than 85% were seen once. The CDR3 is made up of 17 amino acids. The V gene's germline CDR1 is SGHRS and CDR2 YFSETQ. V lost 3 bases, J lost 2 bases, and 10 bases stayed unmatched. These data belong to a study of control samples from healthy donors and cancer patients. The sequence derives from a middle-aged man with head and neck cancer. V gene TRBV5-1 combines with J gene TRBJ1-4; 7 bases match TRBD1. Input material: PBMCs. The CDR3 spells CASSYHRGQSTNEKLFF. CDR3 coding DNA: TGCGCCAGCAGCTACCACAGGGGACAGTCTACTAATGAAAAACTGTTTTTT. The whole variable domain, filled in from reference TRBV5-1 and TRBJ1-4, reads KAGVTQTPRYLIKTRGQQVTLSCSPISGHRSVSWYQQTPGQGLQFLFEYFSETQRNKGNFPGRFSGRQFSNSRSEMNVSTLELGDSALYLCASSYHRGQSTNEKLFFGSGTQLSVL.